The 21 T cell receptor beta chains presented below share a single source sample, sequenced in a study of shared clonotypes between healthy human individuals. The assay was immunoSEQ multiplex PCR, and TCRdb's table has in-frame clones only and misses some. The sample yields over 2 million clones, roughly 94% seen once. Sequenced sample: naive CD4+ T cells sorted from blood. The subset is: CD45RA+ positively selected. The receptors derive from a man younger than 35 in good health.

The CDR3: CASSLQQGAGANVLTF. CDR3 in DNA: TGTGCCAGCAGCTTGCAACAGGGAGCAGGGGCCAACGTCCTGACTTTC. This rearrangement joins TRBV9 to TRBJ2-6, with D maybe TRBD1 (6 bases). The germline V gene encodes CDR1 SGDLS and CDR2 YYNGEE. V was trimmed by 4 bases and J by 4 bases, leaving 15 bases between them. The CDR3 totals 16 residues.

This chain joins TRBV4-2 and TRBJ2-3; the D is unclear. V dropped 0 bases and J dropped 3 bases, with 13 bases sitting between them. The germline V gene has CDR1 LGHNA and CDR2 YNFKEQ. The CDR3 is 16 amino acids. The CDR3 sequence is CASSQENTVRTDTQYF. Written as DNA, the CDR3 is TGTGCCAGCAGCCAAGAGAACACGGTGAGAACAGATACGCAGTATTTT.

The V call is TRBV27, the J call TRBJ1-5; TRBD1 matches 8 bases. Germline lookup yields CDR1 MNHEY and CDR2 SMNVEV (reference sequence). V lost 6 bases and J lost 4; bases outside the gene matches: 8. The CDR3 contains 15 residues. The CDR3 DNA reads TGTGCCAGCAGCGCCCGGACAGGGCCAAATCAGCCCCAGCATTTT. This codes for CASSARTGPNQPQHF.

The chain carries TRBV6-6 and TRBJ2-3; D call uncertain. The germline V and J ends were trimmed by 0 bases and 4 bases, with 8 bases remaining between them. The CDR3 is made up of 14 amino acids. The germline CDR1 and CDR2 sequences are MNHNY and SVGAGI (reference sequence). The CDR3 coding sequence is TGTGCCAGCAGTTACTCCCGTAGCCCAGATACGCAGTATTTT. This codes for CASSYSRSPDTQYF.

The chain combines TRBV19 with TRBJ1-2; weak D call: TRBD1 (5 bases). CDR1 is LNHDA and CDR2 is SQIVND in the germline V gene (reference sequence). The CDR3 spans 16 residues. V shed 0 bases and J shed 7 bases, with 18 bases lying between them. The CDR3 DNA sequence: TGTGCCAGTAGTATAGATTTCAGCGAGATCAGGGCTGGCTACACCTTC. Protein sequence: CASSIDFSEIRAGYTF.

The chain carries TRBV10-3 and TRBJ1-2, with TRBD1 identical over 10 bases. V shed 4 bases and J 7 bases; nucleotides not matched to a gene: 3. This CDR3 region has 13 residues. Germline-derived CDR1 and CDR2 are ENHRY and SYGVKD. This CDR3 reads CAISGDRGFGYTF. The CDR3 DNA reads as TGTGCCATCAGTGGGGACAGGGGTTTTGGCTACACCTTC.

With respect to this clone: The same CDR3 also results from other DNA sequences found in this sample. This chain links TRBV9 with TRBJ1-5; D gene unclear. The CDR3 is 14 amino acids. The V end lost 0 bases, the J end lost 4 bases, and 8 bases lay between the germline ends. Germline lookup yields CDR1 SGDLS and CDR2 YYNGEE. The CDR3 DNA sequence: TGTGCCAGCAGCGTAGGAGGTGAGAATCAGCCCCAGCATTTT. The encoded protein is CASSVGGENQPQHF.

The V and J genes are TRBV7-8 and TRBJ2-3; D gene ambiguous. Germline CDR1 SGHVS, CDR2 FQNEAQ. Trimming cost V 3 bases and J 4 bases, with 5 bases left between them. The CDR3 consists of 12 residues. CDR3 in amino acids: CASSFFSDTQYF. The CDR3 region has the DNA TGTGCCAGCAGCTTCTTCTCAGATACGCAGTATTTT.

A word on this clone: Other DNA variants within this sample encode the same CDR3. The gene calls are TRBV18 and TRBJ2-7; D could derive from TRBD1 or TRBD2 (5 bases each). With 4 bases removed from V and 0 bases from J, the gap between germline ends came to 7 bases. Germline CDR1 is KGHSH and CDR2 is LQKENI. This CDR3 region has 13 residues. CDR3 nucleotide sequence: TGTGCCAGCTCACGGGACGGCTCCTACGAGCAGTACTTC. It specifies CASSRDGSYEQYF.

The chain joins TRBV4-1 to TRBJ2-3; TRBD1 might be the D (6 bases). Trimming pared 3 bases from V and 1 base from J, leaving 17 bases between. In germline, CDR1 is MGHRA, CDR2 YSYEKL. The CDR3 is made up of 17 amino acids. The CDR3 nucleotides read TGCGCCAGCAGCCACAACCGGGACACCTCTGGCACAGATACGCAGTATTTT. Amino acids: CASSHNRDTSGTDTQYF.

This clone was seen only a few times. The chain carries TRBV6-5 and TRBJ2-7; TRBD2 aligns across 7 bases. Per germline, CDR1 MNHEY and CDR2 SVGAGI. J lost 6 bases, V lost 2 bases, and 7 bases had no gene match. The CDR3 is made up of 14 amino acids. The CDR3 is CASSYIGGTAEQYF. The CDR3 region has the DNA TGTGCCAGCAGTTACATCGGGGGGACGGCCGAGCAGTACTTC.

CDR3: CASSYFPQGSRNTIYF. CDR3 coding DNA: TGTGCCAGCAGTTACTTCCCACAGGGATCCAGAAACACCATATATTTT. The rearrangement uses TRBV6-5 and TRBJ1-3, with D perhaps TRBD1 (6 bases). The CDR3 totals 16 residues. The germline V and J ends were trimmed by 1 base and 5 bases, with 15 bases remaining between them. Germline V CDR1 and CDR2: MNHEY, SVGAGI.

This rearrangement joins TRBV30 to TRBJ2-2; a weak D match, TRBD1 (5 bases). CDR3 length: 13 amino acids. V lost 3 bases, J lost 6 bases, and 11 bases lay in between. CDR1 and CDR2 (germline): GTSNPN, SVGIG (reference sequence). CDR3: CAWSSQGAGELFF. CDR3 DNA sequence: TGTGCCTGGAGCTCGCAGGGCGCCGGGGAGCTGTTTTTT.

The rearrangement uses TRBV11-3 and TRBJ2-3; D is unclear. Germline CDR1 SGHNT, CDR2 YENEEA. Between the trimmed V and J ends, which lost 3 bases and 6 bases, there was a span of 10 bases. The CDR3 consists of 13 residues. Here the CDR3 DNA reads TGTGCCAGCAGCTTCACCCAGACGGATACGCAGTATTTT. The encoded protein is CASSFTQTDTQYF.

The V call is TRBV21-1, the J call TRBJ2-7; no DNA check was done on the table's D call, TRBD1. TRBV21-1 constitutes a pseudogene. The CDR3 has 15 amino acids. CDR3 sequence: CASSSRDRGQVEQYF. The CDR3, as DNA: TGTGCCAGCAGCTCCCGGGACAGGGGGCAGGTCGAGCAGTACTTC.

The rearrangement uses TRBV11-2 and TRBJ2-3; the D is unclear. V was pared by 2 bases and J by 0 bases, with 12 bases between. The length of the CDR3 is 16 residues. CDR1 and CDR2 from the germline V gene are SGHAT and FQNNGV. This chain's CDR3 is CASSLNPGSSTDTQYF. CDR3 sequence (DNA): TGTGCCAGCAGCTTAAATCCCGGATCTAGCACAGATACGCAGTATTTT.

This clone was detected a few times. This rearrangement joins TRBV10-1 to TRBJ2-7; unclear D gene. The germline gives CDR1 WNHNN, CDR2 SYGVQD (reference sequence). The CDR3 is 15 residues long. The ends were cut back, 4 bases at V and 5 bases at J, with 18 bases in the middle. DNA of the CDR3: TGCGCCAGCAGTGGCGCTGGCCAGCCCGGCCACGAGCAGTACTTC. The encoded protein is CASSGAGQPGHEQYF.

This clone was seen only once. The chain links TRBV6-6 to TRBJ1-1; 11 nucleotides agree with TRBD1. V trimming: 6 bases; J trimming: 1 base; junction bases outside the gene matches: 4. The CDR3 sequence is 15 residues long. Germline V CDR1 and CDR2: MNHNY, SVGAGI (reference sequence). DNA of the CDR3: TGTGCCAGCAGCCGGACAGGGGGCAGGAACACTGAAGCTTTCTTT. Its translation is CASSRTGGRNTEAFF.

The chain recombines TRBV7-2 with TRBJ2-7; 10 nucleotides agree with TRBD2. V lost 1 base and J lost 6; bases outside the gene matches: 6. The CDR3 contains 15 residues. CDR1 and CDR2 (germline): SGHTA, FQGNSA. The CDR3 loop reads CASSLEVLAGVEQYF. CDR3 DNA: TGTGCCAGCAGCTTAGAAGTGCTAGCGGGAGTCGAGCAGTACTTC.

The V call is TRBV4-1, the J call TRBJ2-5, with 10 bases fitting TRBD2. Germline V lookup: CDR1 MGHRA, CDR2 YSYEKL. This CDR3 contains 15 residues. The junction had 5 bases not matched to a gene; V was cut back by 0 bases and J by 7 bases. This chain's CDR3 is CASSQEASGSRTQYF. CDR3 nucleotides: TGCGCCAGCAGCCAAGAGGCTAGCGGGAGTCGGACCCAGTACTTC.

This rearrangement joins TRBV18 to TRBJ2-6; 7 nucleotides agree with TRBD1. V lost 5 bases, J lost 3 bases, and 4 bases stayed unmatched. CDR1 and CDR2 from the germline V gene are KGHSH and LQKENI. CDR3 length: 15 residues. CDR3 protein: CASSTTGVGANVLTF. CDR3 bases: TGTGCCAGCTCAACAACAGGGGTTGGGGCCAACGTCCTGACTTTC.